This T cell receptor beta chain came from a study of OX40 agonist ivuxolimab in advanced cancers. Regarding the complete study: Ivuxolimab, which targeted the costimulatory receptor OX40 (CD134), was an agonistic, fully human IgG2 monoclonal antibody. Prior anti-PD-1, anti-PD-L1 or anti-CTLA-4 therapy was permitted, and checkpoint inhibitors had been received by roughly 42% of dose-escalation patients. Partial responses occurred in three dose-escalation patients: two with cutaneous melanoma and one with hepatocellular carcinoma. Intravenous ivuxolimab was administered to patients every 2 weeks at six dose levels: 0.01, 0.1, 0.3, 1.5, 3 and 10 mg/kg. The paper describes the monotherapy dose-escalation part (N of about 47 patients) of the phase I trial of ivuxolimab. The point of sequencing TCRbeta in the periphery was to test whether ivuxolimab changed TCR sequence diversity and drove clonal T-cell expansion. In the dose-escalation cohort, 82.7% of patients were male, and the mean age was roughly 60 years, with a range of roughly 23 to 85. Of the approximately 54 patients in dose escalation, around 20 had hepatocellular carcinoma, roughly 15 had melanoma, 9 had renal cell carcinoma and 9 had head and neck cancer. Broad study findings and their caveats: Low levels of normalized T-cell clonal expansion were also seen in some patients who did not respond. In the 0.1-3.0 mg/kg groups, partial responders were among the patients with the lowest normalized peripheral clonal expansion, particularly in CD8+ T cells. The antigen specificity of the peripheral T cells that underwent clonal expansion was not determined. At doses of 0.1 to 3.0 mg/kg, clonal expansion of both CD4+ and CD8+ blood T cells was observed from baseline to week 6. On average, CD8+ T cells showed more expanded clones than CD4+ T cells after ivuxolimab.

The CDR3 numbers 14 residues from cysteine through phenylalanine. Only the CDR3 DNA stays, 42 bases, in frame from base 1. Trimming takes 4 bases from V and 7 bases from J, and the germline ends sit 16 bases apart. CDR1 is given as MNHNS and CDR2 as SASEGT, both from the germline V gene. On this clone itself: This clone's antigen is unknown. Base qualities are not provided; no much larger clone lies one nucleotide away.

For sequencing of the TCRbeta CDR3 region, genomic DNA was extracted from the sorted cells. The immunoSEQ Assay was used for sequencing of TCRbeta CDR3 regions. Imported from immuneACCESS, the table was reduced by TCRdb to in-frame sequences with V and J called. These copies leave out some clones; in studies compared against another copy, an unresolved V gene accounts for under half, and the cause of the remainder is not known. The sample has about 61,000 clones on record, 91% of them singletons. The ten largest clones take up about 17% of the sample. The trial excluded patients who had a history of autoimmune disease or who were on systemic immunosuppression. Peripheral blood for TCR sequencing was collected from all dose cohorts at baseline, on cycle 4 day 1, and on cycle 7 day 1. Samples were obtained from an open-label, multicenter, first-in-human phase I dose-escalation trial of ivuxolimab. Adults with locally advanced or metastatic melanoma, renal cell carcinoma, hepatocellular carcinoma or head and neck squamous cell carcinoma were enrolled in the trial. CD4+ and CD8+ T cells were sorted separately from peripheral blood before TCR sequencing.

The chain couples TRBV6-1 to TRBJ1-2; the D gene is not confidently resolved. This specimen was CD4+ or CD8+ T cells sorted from blood, taken in a trial of the OX40 agonist ivuxolimab. This clonotype was obtained from an adult with an advanced solid tumor such as melanoma, head and neck, liver or kidney cancer. The sequenced DNA is TGTGCCAGCAGTGTTACCGGTTCTGCCAGTGGCTACACCTTC. Its protein product is CASSVTGSASGYTF.